These T cell receptor beta chains were read from a single sample in a study of T cell responses to AZD1222 COVID-19 vaccine. Method: immunoSEQ multiplex PCR; TCRdb's copy keeps in-frame clones and lacks some. The table shows some 70,000 clones, with roughly four fifths occurring only once. Specimen: peripheral blood, collected on day 0 of AZD1222 vaccination. The origin of the receptors is an adult in good health. The CDR3 runs from the conserved cysteine through the conserved F or W. D genes are given only for firm matches. The size field is filled for only some rows; it gives once, few, many or a size class.

TRBJ2-7,few,TRBD1,TRBV5-1,TGCGCCAGCAGGGGACAGGGGACGGGCGAGCAGTACTTC,CASRGQGTGEQYF
TRBJ2-2,NA,NA,TRBV6-1,TGTGCCACTGCGGGGACATCGAACACCGGGGAGCTGTTTTTT,CATAGTSNTGELFF
TRBJ1-2,NA,NA,TRBV29-1,TGCAGCGAGAGAGACAGCTATGGCTACACCTTC,CSERDSYGYTF
TRBJ2-3,NA,TRBD1,TRBV19,TGTGCCAGTAGCTTACAGGGGTTGGGAAAGGATACGCAGTATTTT,CASSLQGLGKDTQYF
TRBJ2-2,NA,TRBD1,TRBV25-1,TGTGCCAGCTCCGGGACAGCGAACACCGGGGAGCTGTTTTTT,CASSGTANTGELFF
TRBJ2-7,NA,NA,TRBV7-2,TGTGCCAGCAGCTTTAGCCCGAGCTCCTACGAGCAGTACTTC,CASSFSPSSYEQYF
TRBJ1-2,NA,TRBD1,TRBV2,TGTGCCAGCAGTAGGGACAGTTTCTATGGCTACACCTTC,CASSRDSFYGYTF
TRBJ1-1,NA,NA,TRBV6-2/TRBV6-3,TGTGCCAGCAGTTGGCGTACTGAAGCTTTCTTT,CASSWRTEAFF
TRBJ2-3,NA,NA,TRBV7-3,TGTGCCAGCAGCTTAGAATTGGCTAGGGCAGATACGCAGTATTTT,CASSLELARADTQYF
TRBJ2-7,NA,TRBD1,TRBV10-3,TGTGCCATCAGTCGACAGGGGGCTAACGAGCAGTACTTC,CAISRQGANEQYF
TRBJ2-1,NA,NA,TRBV27,TGTGCCAGCAGTTTCGACGGCTACAATGAGCAGTTCTTC,CASSFDGYNEQFF
TRBJ1-2,NA,NA,TRBV10-3,TGTGCCATCAGTGGGGCCTCCCTCGCTAACTATGGCTACACCTTC,CAISGASLANYGYTF
TRBJ2-2,NA,NA,TRBV19,TGTGCCAGTAGTCCTAGCAGAGTCTCGTGGGGGGACACCGGGGAGCTGTTTTTT,CASSPSRVSWGDTGELFF
TRBJ1-5,NA,NA,TRBV19,TGTGCCAGTAGTACCCCCGAAGGGCAAAGCAATCAGCCCCAGCATTTT,CASSTPEGQSNQPQHF
TRBJ1-1,few,NA,TRBV28,TGTGCCAGCAGTAATCCCTGGGCTGGGGCTTTCTTT,CASSNPWAGAFF
TRBJ1-6,NA,TRBD1,TRBV6-5,TGTGCCAGCAGTTTGACAGGGAGTGGTAATTCACCCCTCCACTTT,CASSLTGSGNSPLHF
TRBJ1-2,few,TRBD1,TRBV5-1,TGCGCCAGCAGCGCGGACCCCCGACAGGGGGCTTATGGCTACACCTTC,CASSADPRQGAYGYTF
TRBJ1-2,few,TRBD1,TRBV27,TGTGCCAGCAGTTTATTCGACAGGGAATCATGGGGCTACACCTTC,CASSLFDRESWGYTF
TRBJ2-7,NA,NA,TRBV2,TGTGCCAGCAGCTACAGGTCAGGGCAGAGGAGCTCCTACGAGCAGTACTTC,CASSYRSGQRSSYEQYF
TRBJ1-5,NA,NA,TRBV6-2/TRBV6-3,TGTGCCAGCAGTTACGCCTCCACAGTGCAGCCCCAGCATTTT,CASSYASTVQPQHF
TRBJ2-7,NA,NA,TRBV5-5,TGTGCCAGCAGCTTGCGTGGCAGGACGCAGTACTTC,CASSLRGRTQYF
TRBJ1-6,NA,NA,TRBV3-1/TRBV3-2,TGTGCCAGCAGCTGTTTTGGTCCCATTTCATCATCATATTCACCCCTCCACTTT,CASSCFGPISSSYSPLHF
TRBJ2-7,NA,TRBD1,TRBV7-2,TGTGCCAGCAGCCCAAACCGGGACAGGGCTGACTCCTACGAGCAGTACTTC,CASSPNRDRADSYEQYF
TRBJ1-3,few,NA,TRBV7-2,TGTGCCAGCAGCCCTAGTCGGAGCGGAAACACCATATATTTT,CASSPSRSGNTIYF
TRBJ2-7,few,NA,TRBV10-3,TGTGCCATCAGCACGGACACCTACGAGCAGTACTTC,CAISTDTYEQYF
TRBJ2-1,NA,TRBD2,TRBV9,TGTGCCAGCAGCGTAGGGTCGGGGGGGCAGATCCGCGAGCAGTTCTTC,CASSVGSGGQIREQFF
TRBJ2-3,NA,TRBD1,TRBV5-5,TGTGCCAGCAGCCTCTCCGGACAGGGGAGCACAGATACGCAGTATTTT,CASSLSGQGSTDTQYF
TRBJ2-7,NA,TRBD1,TRBV4-3,TGCGCCAGCAGCCCGGGGACAGCGTCTTCCCCCTACGAGCAGTACTTC,CASSPGTASSPYEQYF
TRBJ2-1,NA,NA,TRBV15,TGTGCCACCAGCGGGGGGTTAAGCTCCTACAATGAGCAGTTCTTC,CATSGGLSSYNEQFF
TRBJ2-1,NA,NA,TRBV27,TGTGCCAGCAGTCCTCGAGGGGCGGGATACAATGAGCAGTTCTTC,CASSPRGAGYNEQFF
TRBJ1-2,NA,NA,TRBV21-1,TGTGCCAGCAGCCGCGAAGCGCCAGGGGGCTGGGGCTACACCTTC,CASSREAPGGWGYTF
TRBJ1-1,NA,NA,TRBV11-3,TGTGCCAGCAGACCTTCGGAGAACACTGAAGCTTTCTTT,CASRPSENTEAFF
TRBJ2-3,NA,NA,TRBV10-1,TGCGCCAGCAGTGAGTCAATCACAGATACGCAGTATTTT,CASSESITDTQYF
TRBJ2-1,NA,NA,TRBV9,TGTGCCAGCAGCGTAGCAAGGGGGGGCTACAATGAGCAGTTCTTC,CASSVARGGYNEQFF
TRBJ2-3,NA,NA,TRBV5-5,TGTGCCAGCAGCGTCCGACGGGGTAGCACAGATACGCAGTATTTT,CASSVRRGSTDTQYF
TRBJ1-1,NA,NA,TRBV19,TGTGCCAGTATTTATCAAGGCGGGACTGAAGCTTTCTTT,CASIYQGGTEAFF
TRBJ2-1,NA,TRBD2,TRBV16,TGTGCCAGCAGCCAATCTTTAGCGGGGATGAACAATGAGCAGTTCTTC,CASSQSLAGMNNEQFF
TRBJ2-1,NA,TRBD2,TRBV2,TGTGCCAGTCGAGCCGGGGGGGCGTGGGATGAGCAGTTCTTC,CASRAGGAWDEQFF
TRBJ2-3,NA,TRBD1,TRBV18,TGTGCCAGCTCCTCGGGACAGGGGAGAGGAACAGATACGCAGTATTTT,CASSSGQGRGTDTQYF
TRBJ1-5,NA,NA,TRBV3-1/TRBV3-2,TGTGCCAGCAGCCAAGATCTCCCCGGGGAAAATCAGCCCCAGCATTTT,CASSQDLPGENQPQHF
TRBJ2-2,NA,NA,TRBV5-4,TGTGCCAGCAGCTTGAACTCGGTCCCCGGGGAGCTGTTTTTT,CASSLNSVPGELFF
TRBJ2-5,NA,NA,TRBV7-6,TGTGCCAGCAGCTTAGTTGGGGGGCGCATTGCGGAGACCCAGTACTTC,CASSLVGGRIAETQYF